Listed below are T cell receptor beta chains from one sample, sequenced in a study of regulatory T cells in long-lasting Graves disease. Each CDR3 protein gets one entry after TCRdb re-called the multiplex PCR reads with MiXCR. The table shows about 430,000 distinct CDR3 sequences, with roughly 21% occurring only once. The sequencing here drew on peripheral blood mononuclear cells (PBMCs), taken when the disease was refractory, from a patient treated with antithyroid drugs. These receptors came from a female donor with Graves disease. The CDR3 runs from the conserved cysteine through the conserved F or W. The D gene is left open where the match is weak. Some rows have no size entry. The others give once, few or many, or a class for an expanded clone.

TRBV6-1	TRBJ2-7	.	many	TGTGCCAGCAGTGACCAGGGTTTCGAGCAGTACTTC	CASSDQGFEQYF
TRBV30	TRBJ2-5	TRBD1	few	TGTGCCTGGGGGGGGACAGGGGAAGAGACCCAGTACTTC	CAWGGTGEETQYF
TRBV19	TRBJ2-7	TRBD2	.	TGTGCCAGTAGTATGGTGGCGGGAGGGAGCTACGAGCAGTACTTC	CASSMVAGGSYEQYF
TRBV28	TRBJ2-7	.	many	TGCGCCAGCAGTAGGACAGCCTACGAGCAGTACTTC	CASSRTAYEQYF
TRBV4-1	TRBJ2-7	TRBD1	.	TGCGCCAGCAGCCTACTCCGGGACAGCCCCTACGAGCAGTACTTC	CASSLLRDSPYEQYF
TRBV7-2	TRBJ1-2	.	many	TGTGCCAGCACCAGGGTTGCCTATGGCTACACCTTC	CASTRVAYGYTF
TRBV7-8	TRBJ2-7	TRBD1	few	TGTGCCAGCAGCCCCCACGGGACAGGGCAGGCCTACGAGCAGTACTTC	CASSPHGTGQAYEQYF
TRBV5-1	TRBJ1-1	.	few	TGCGCCAGCAGCTTGGAGGGCACACGAGCTTTCTTT	CASSLEGTRAFF
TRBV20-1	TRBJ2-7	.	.	TGCAGTGCCCCCGGCTCGCGGATCGGTTACGAGCAGTACTTC	CSAPGSRIGYEQYF
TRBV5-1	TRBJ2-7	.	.	TGCGCCAGCAGCCCTTTGGGGGGGGCGGTCTACGAGCAGTACTTC	CASSPLGGAVYEQYF
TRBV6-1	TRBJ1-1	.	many	TGTGCCAGCAGCGAACGGAGGGGGGCCTACACTGAAGCTTTCTTT	CASSERRGAYTEAFF
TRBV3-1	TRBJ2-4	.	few	TGTGCCAGCAGCCAAGCGGGTCAGCAGGGCCAAAACATTCAGTACTTC	CASSQAGQQGQNIQYF
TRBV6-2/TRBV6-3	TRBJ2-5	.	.	TGTGCCAGCAGTTACGGCAGGGCGGTAGAGACCCAGTACTTC	CASSYGRAVETQYF
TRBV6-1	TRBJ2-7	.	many	TGTGCCAGCAGCACCTGGCCCTACGAGCAGTACTTC	CASSTWPYEQYF
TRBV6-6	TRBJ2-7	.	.	TGTGCCAGCAGTTACTCGGCCATGGAGGCGGAGGACTACGAGCAGTACTTC	CASSYSAMEAEDYEQYF
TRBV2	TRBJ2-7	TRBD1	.	TGTGCCAGCAGCCTACAGGGGGCTCCCTACGAGCAGTACTTC	CASSLQGAPYEQYF
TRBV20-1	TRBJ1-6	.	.	TGCAGTGCTAGGGTGGGGGGCCTCATCTATAATTCACCCCTCCACTTT	CSARVGGLIYNSPLHF
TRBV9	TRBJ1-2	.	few	TGTGCCAGCAGCGTAGACACACGGAACTATGGCTACACCTTC	CASSVDTRNYGYTF
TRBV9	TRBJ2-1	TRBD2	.	TGTGCCAGCAGCGGTTTGGGGGCTAGCGGGAGATTGGATGAGCAGTTCTTC	CASSGLGASGRLDEQFF
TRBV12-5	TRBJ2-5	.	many	TGTGCTACGCGTCCTACAGAGAACCCAACCCGGGAGACCCAGTACTTC	CATRPTENPTRETQYF
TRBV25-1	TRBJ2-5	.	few	TGTGCCAGCAGTGGACCGTGGGAGACCCAGTACTTC	CASSGPWETQYF
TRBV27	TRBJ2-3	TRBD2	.	TGTGCCAGCAGGTCTAGCGGGACTAGCACAGATACGCAGTATTTT	CASRSSGTSTDTQYF
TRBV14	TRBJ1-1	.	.	TGTGCCAGCAGCCAAGTTTTCGGTAGCACTGAAGCTTTCTTT	CASSQVFGSTEAFF
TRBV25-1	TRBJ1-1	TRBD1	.	TGTGCCAGCGTACCGACAGGGGGCTGGACTGAAGCTTTCTTT	CASVPTGGWTEAFF
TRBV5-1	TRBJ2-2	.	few	TGCGCCAGCAGCTTGGTGGCCGGTGAGGGACAGAACACCGGGGAGCTGTTTTTT	CASSLVAGEGQNTGELFF
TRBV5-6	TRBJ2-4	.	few	TGTGCCAGCAGCTTGGGGGTGAACATTCAGTACTTC	CASSLGVNIQYF
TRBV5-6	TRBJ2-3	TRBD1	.	TGTGCCAGCAGCTTGTATCGGGCGACCGAGGGGGCGCTTAAAGATACGCAGTATTTT	CASSLYRATEGALKDTQYF